Listed below are T cell receptor beta chains from one sample, sequenced in a study of T cell repertoires in cytomegalovirus infection. Antigen specificity for these receptors is unknown. TCRdb analysed the reads with MiXCR anew, one entry per CDR3 protein. Counted here are 340,000 or so distinct CDR3 sequences, around a quarter occurring once; the ten biggest clones make up 10% to 15%. The specimen comprised cultured PBMCs, sampled from culture after CMV antigen stimulation. These receptors came from a human donor in good health (CMV status not recorded). Some clones in this sample may be carry-over from other donors' samples. The CDR3 runs from the conserved cysteine through the conserved F or W. D genes are given only for firm matches. A row's size may be missing; if present it is once, few, many or a size class.

size: -; J: TRBJ2-6; V: TRBV7-8; length: 16; D: -; CDR3: CASSLGLSSGANVLTF; DNA: TGTGCCAGCAGCTTAGGACTTTCCTCTGGGGCCAACGTCCTGACTTTC
size: few; J: TRBJ2-1; V: TRBV11-2; length: 16; D: TRBD2; CDR3: CASSLVGTSLVWEQFF; DNA: TGTGCCAGCAGCTTAGTAGGGACTAGCCTGGTTTGGGAGCAGTTCTTC
size: -; J: TRBJ2-3; V: TRBV28; length: 12; D: -; CDR3: CAIQGGADTQYF; DNA: TGTGCCATCCAAGGGGGGGCAGATACGCAGTATTTT
size: few; J: TRBJ1-1; V: TRBV27; length: 14; D: TRBD1; CDR3: CASSLAASTGGESF; DNA: TGTGCCAGCAGTTTAGCCGCCTCGACAGGGGGGGAATCGTTT
size: few; J: TRBJ1-3; V: TRBV27; length: 15; D: -; CDR3: CASSVDSRSGNTIYF; DNA: TGTGCCAGCAGTGTGGACAGCCGAAGCGGAAACACCATATATTTT
size: -; J: TRBJ1-4; V: TRBV7-7; length: 13; D: -; CDR3: CTSSLERGEKLFF; DNA: TGTACTAGCAGCTTAGAACGGGGAGAAAAACTGTTTTTT
size: few; J: TRBJ2-1; V: TRBV7-6; length: 16; D: -; CDR3: CASSLDGPRFYNEQFF; DNA: TGTGCCAGCAGCTTAGACGGGCCCAGGTTTTACAATGAGCAGTTCTTC
size: -; J: TRBJ1-4; V: TRBV6-2/TRBV6-3; length: 17; D: -; CDR3: CASSYSMGLSSGEKLFF; DNA: TGTGCCAGCAGTTACTCGATGGGACTGTCATCGGGTGAAAAACTGTTTTTT
size: -; J: TRBJ2-3; V: TRBV2; length: 17; D: -; CDR3: CASSEGDWPSSTDTQYF; DNA: TGTGCCAGCAGTGAAGGGGACTGGCCCTCTAGCACAGATACGCAGTATTTT
size: -; J: TRBJ1-5; V: TRBV7-2; length: 14; D: -; CDR3: CASSFDLSGQPQHF; DNA: TGTGCCAGCAGCTTTGACTTAAGTGGTCAGCCCCAGCATTTT
size: many; J: TRBJ1-2; V: TRBV7-2; length: 13; D: -; CDR3: CASSFTGSYGYTF; DNA: TGTGCCAGCAGTTTTACAGGGAGCTATGGCTACACCTTC
size: -; J: TRBJ2-3; V: TRBV10-3; length: 14; D: TRBD2; CDR3: CAIAQREVTDTQYF; DNA: TGTGCCATCGCCCAGCGGGAGGTCACAGATACGCAGTATTTT
size: many; J: TRBJ2-5; V: TRBV7-2; length: 14; D: -; CDR3: CASSLVPGVKTQYF; DNA: TGTGCCAGCAGCTTAGTTCCCGGCGTAAAGACCCAGTACTTC
size: many; J: TRBJ1-1; V: TRBV10-3; length: 13; D: -; CDR3: CAISESLNTEAFF; DNA: TGTGCCATCAGTGAGTCCTTAAACACTGAAGCTTTCTTT
size: -; J: TRBJ2-3; V: TRBV20-1; length: 13; D: -; CDR3: CSARESALQGQYF; DNA: TGCAGTGCTAGAGAGTCGGCCCTGCAGGGGCAGTATTTT
size: few; J: TRBJ2-5; V: TRBV7-8; length: 11; D: TRBD2; CDR3: CASSPREEVYF; DNA: TGTGCCAGCAGCCCCCGGGAGGAGGTGTACTTC
size: -; J: TRBJ2-2; V: TRBV5-1; length: 16; D: TRBD2; CDR3: CASSLVPSGYTGELFF; DNA: TGCGCCAGCAGCTTGGTTCCTAGCGGCTACACCGGGGAGCTGTTTTTT
size: -; J: TRBJ1-5; V: TRBV19; length: 15; D: -; CDR3: CASSIEIRGGQPQHF; DNA: TGTGCCAGTAGTATAGAAATAAGGGGCGGGCAGCCCCAGCATTTT
size: few; J: TRBJ1-2; V: TRBV6-6; length: 16; D: -; CDR3: CASSSSYRGGNYGYTF; DNA: -
size: -; J: TRBJ1-2; V: TRBV5-6; length: 15; D: -; CDR3: CASSYRPGGAEGYTF; DNA: TGTGCCAGCAGCTATCGACCTGGAGGGGCGGAGGGCTACACCTTC
size: few; J: TRBJ2-1; V: TRBV6-2/TRBV6-3; length: 16; D: TRBD2; CDR3: CASSYYPGLVYNEQFF; DNA: TGTGCCAGCAGTTATTATCCGGGACTAGTTTACAATGAGCAGTTCTTC
size: many; J: TRBJ2-1; V: TRBV28; length: 15; D: -; CDR3: CASSFRPLTHNEQFF; DNA: TGTGCCAGCAGTTTCCGACCCTTGACGCACAATGAGCAGTTCTTC
size: -; J: TRBJ2-1; V: TRBV6-2/TRBV6-3; length: 15; D: -; CDR3: CASKSDGLSYNEQFF; DNA: TGTGCCAGCAAGTCAGACGGACTCTCCTACAATGAGCAGTTCTTC
size: -; J: TRBJ2-5; V: TRBV6-2/TRBV6-3; length: 14; D: TRBD2; CDR3: CASCLAGSTKTQYF; DNA: TGTGCCAGCTGTCTAGCGGGGTCCACGAAGACCCAGTACTTC
size: -; J: TRBJ1-1; V: TRBV18; length: 17; D: -; CDR3: CASSRVMQGGGNTEAFF; DNA: TGTGCCAGCTCACGAGTTATGCAGGGCGGCGGGAACACTGAAGCTTTCTTT
size: -; J: TRBJ2-5; V: TRBV15; length: 15; D: TRBD2; CDR3: CATSRRTSGAETQYF; DNA: TGTGCCACCAGCAGACGGACTAGCGGGGCAGAGACCCAGTACTTC
size: once; J: TRBJ2-7; V: TRBV24-1; length: 13; D: -; CDR3: CATKGPGKGEQYF; DNA: TGTGCCACCAAAGGGCCCGGGAAGGGCGAGCAGTACTTC
size: -; J: TRBJ2-7; V: TRBV28; length: 16; D: TRBD2; CDR3: CASSFPWASGTYEQYF; DNA: TGTGCCAGCAGTTTTCCCTGGGCTAGCGGGACTTACGAGCAGTACTTC
size: few; J: TRBJ2-5; V: TRBV20-1; length: 14; D: TRBD2; CDR3: CSARDGLEQETQYF; DNA: TGCAGTGCTAGAGATGGACTAGAACAAGAGACCCAGTACTTC
size: -; J: TRBJ1-4; V: TRBV19; length: 12; D: -; CDR3: CASKVQYGKLFF; DNA: TGTGCCAGTAAAGTACAATACGGAAAACTGTTTTTT
size: -; J: TRBJ2-3; V: TRBV12-3/TRBV12-4; length: 13; D: -; CDR3: CASSFDGTDTQYF; DNA: TGTGCCAGCAGTTTCGACGGCACAGATACGCAGTATTTT
size: few; J: TRBJ2-7; V: TRBV28; length: 15; D: TRBD2; CDR3: CASSSLSSGRGEQYF; DNA: TGTGCCAGCAGTTCCTTGTCTAGCGGGAGAGGCGAGCAGTACTTC
size: many; J: TRBJ2-7; V: TRBV4-2; length: 16; D: -; CDR3: CASSQAAAAAQYEQYF; DNA: TGTGCCAGCAGCCAAGCAGCCGCCGCCGCTCAATACGAGCAGTACTTC
size: few; J: TRBJ2-3; V: TRBV19; length: 16; D: -; CDR3: CASRETRGGLTDTQYF; DNA: TGTGCCAGTAGAGAAACCCGAGGGGGACTCACAGATACGCAGTATTTT
size: many; J: TRBJ2-3; V: TRBV7-2; length: 16; D: -; CDR3: CASSLANSYATDTQYF; DNA: TGTGCCAGCAGCTTAGCGAACTCCTATGCCACAGATACGCAGTATTTT
size: -; J: TRBJ2-1; V: TRBV20-1; length: 13; D: TRBD2; CDR3: CRVTSGAYNEQFF; DNA: TGCAGGGTCACTAGCGGGGCCTACAATGAGCAGTTCTTC